This T cell receptor beta chain comes out of a study of OX40 agonist ivuxolimab in advanced cancers. Broadly, across the study: Ivuxolimab was a fully human IgG2 agonistic monoclonal antibody targeting the costimulatory receptor OX40 (CD134). Of the 50 to 55 dose-escalation patients, hepatocellular carcinoma was present in 19, melanoma in around 15, renal cell carcinoma in 9 and head and neck cancer in 9. Partial responses occurred in three dose-escalation patients, of whom one had hepatocellular carcinoma and two had cutaneous melanoma. Intravenous ivuxolimab was administered to patients every 2 weeks at six dose levels: 0.01, 0.1, 0.3, 1.5, 3 and 10 mg/kg. A male proportion of about 79% and a mean age of roughly 55 years, ranging from roughly 23 to 79, were recorded for the dose-escalation cohort. Prior anti-PD-1, anti-PD-L1 or anti-CTLA-4 therapy was permitted, and 40% of dose-escalation patients had received checkpoint inhibitors. Peripheral TCRbeta sequencing was intended to test whether TCR sequence diversity was altered and clonal T-cell expansion was caused by ivuxolimab. The paper describes the monotherapy dose-escalation part (N of about 57 patients) of the phase I trial of ivuxolimab.

To sequence the TCRbeta CDR3 region, genomic DNA was isolated from the sorted cells. The immunoSEQ Assay was used to sequence the TCRbeta CDR3 regions. The table was pulled from immuneACCESS by TCRdb, which kept in-frame rearrangements only. Such tables lose some clones; where checked, under half of the loss comes from unresolved V genes, and the rest has no known cause. In all, the sample holds about 49,000 clones, and around 85% of those were seen once. The ten most abundant clones make up approximately 52% of the sample. Patients with a history of autoimmune disease or receiving systemic immunosuppression were excluded from the trial. Peripheral blood for TCR sequencing was collected from all dose cohorts at baseline, on cycle 4 day 1, and on cycle 7 day 1. The samples were drawn from a first-in-human, open-label, multicenter phase I dose-escalation trial of ivuxolimab. Adults with locally advanced or metastatic melanoma, renal cell, hepatocellular, or head and neck squamous cell carcinoma were enrolled in the trial. Before TCR sequencing, CD4+ T cells and CD8+ T cells from peripheral blood were sorted into separate populations.

As concerns this clone: Its antigen is unknown. Per-base qualities were not stored, and no clone one base away is much larger.

CDR1 and CDR2, per the germline V gene (reference sequence), are SGHNT and YYREEE. V and J lose 4 bases and 1 base, and a span of 14 bases separates them. Inclusive of the bounding cysteine and phenylalanine, the CDR3 is 15 residues long. Only the CDR3 portion is preserved as DNA: 45 bases, with reading frame beginning at the first base. What the authors observed across the whole study: After ivuxolimab, more expanded clones were found on average in CD8+ T cells than in CD4+ T cells. At doses of 0.1 to 3.0 mg/kg, clonal expansion of both CD4+ and CD8+ blood T cells was observed from baseline to week 6. Low levels of normalized T-cell clonal expansion were also seen in some nonresponding patients. In the 0.1-3.0 mg/kg groups, partial responders were among the patients with the lowest normalized peripheral clonal expansion, particularly in CD8+ T cells. The antigen specificity of the clonally expanded peripheral T cells was not determined.

The sequences come from CD4+ or CD8+ T cells sorted from blood, collected in a trial of the OX40 agonist ivuxolimab. Recombination joined TRBV5-4 with TRBJ1-1; TRBD1 is perhaps the D gene, given 5 matching bases. The TCR was taken from an adult with an advanced solid tumor such as melanoma, head and neck, liver or kidney cancer. DNA sequence: TGTGCCAGCAGCCCCTTCACTGGGGCGAACACTGAAGCTTTCTTT. Its coded protein is CASSPFTGANTEAFF.